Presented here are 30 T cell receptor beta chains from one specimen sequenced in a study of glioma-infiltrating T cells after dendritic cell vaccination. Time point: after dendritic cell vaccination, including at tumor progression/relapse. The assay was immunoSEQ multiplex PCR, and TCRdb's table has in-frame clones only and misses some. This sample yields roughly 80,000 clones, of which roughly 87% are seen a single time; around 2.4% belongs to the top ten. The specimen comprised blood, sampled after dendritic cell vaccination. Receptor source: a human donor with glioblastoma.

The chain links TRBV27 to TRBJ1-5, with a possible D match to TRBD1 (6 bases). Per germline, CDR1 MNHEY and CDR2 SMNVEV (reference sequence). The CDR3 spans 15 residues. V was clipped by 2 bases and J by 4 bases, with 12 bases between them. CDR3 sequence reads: CASSLGGGLNQPQHF. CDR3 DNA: TGTGCCAGCAGTTTAGGGGGGGGGCTGAATCAGCCCCAGCATTTT.

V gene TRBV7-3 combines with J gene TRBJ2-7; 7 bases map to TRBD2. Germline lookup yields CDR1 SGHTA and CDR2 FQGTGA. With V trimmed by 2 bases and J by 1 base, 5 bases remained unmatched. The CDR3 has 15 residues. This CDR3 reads CASSLSASGSYEQYF. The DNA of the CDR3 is TGTGCCAGCAGCTTATCAGCTAGCGGATCCTACGAGCAGTACTTC.

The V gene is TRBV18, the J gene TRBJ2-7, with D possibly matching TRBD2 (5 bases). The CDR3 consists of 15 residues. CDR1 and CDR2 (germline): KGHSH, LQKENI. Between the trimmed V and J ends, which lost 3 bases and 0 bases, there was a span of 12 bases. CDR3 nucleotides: TGTGCCAGCTCACCGAGCCGGGGAATCTCCTACGAGCAGTACTTC. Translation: CASSPSRGISYEQYF.

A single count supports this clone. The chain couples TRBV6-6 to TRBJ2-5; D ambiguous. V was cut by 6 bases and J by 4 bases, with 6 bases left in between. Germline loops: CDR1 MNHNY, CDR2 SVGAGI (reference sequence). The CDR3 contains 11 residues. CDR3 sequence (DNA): TGTGCCAGCAGATTCTCAGAGACCCAGTACTTC. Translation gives CASRFSETQYF.

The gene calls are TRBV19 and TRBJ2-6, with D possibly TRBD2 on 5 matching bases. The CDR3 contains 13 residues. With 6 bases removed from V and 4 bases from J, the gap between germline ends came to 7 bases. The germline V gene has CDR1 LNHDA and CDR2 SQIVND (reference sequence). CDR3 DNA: TGTGCCAGTAGAGGCGGGGGGGCCAACGTCCTGACTTTC. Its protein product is CASRGGGANVLTF.

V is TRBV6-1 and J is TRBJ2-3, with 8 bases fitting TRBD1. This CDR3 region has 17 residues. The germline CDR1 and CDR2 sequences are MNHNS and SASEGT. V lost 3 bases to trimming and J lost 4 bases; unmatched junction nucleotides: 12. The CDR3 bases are TGTGCCAGCAGTGATAATAGTTGGCAGGGGGCCCCAGATACGCAGTATTTT. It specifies CASSDNSWQGAPDTQYF.

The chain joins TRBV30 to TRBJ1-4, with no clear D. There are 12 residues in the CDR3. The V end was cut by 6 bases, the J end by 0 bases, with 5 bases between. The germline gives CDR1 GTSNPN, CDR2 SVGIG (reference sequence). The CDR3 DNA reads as TGTGCCTGCAGAACAACTAATGAAAAACTGTTTTTT. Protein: CACRTTNEKLFF.

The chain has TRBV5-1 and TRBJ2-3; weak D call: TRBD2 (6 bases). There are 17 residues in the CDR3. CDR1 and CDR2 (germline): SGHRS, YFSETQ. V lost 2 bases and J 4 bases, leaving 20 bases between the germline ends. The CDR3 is CASSFRGLEVKSDTQYF. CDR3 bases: TGCGCCAGCAGCTTTCGGGGGTTAGAAGTAAAATCAGATACGCAGTATTTT.

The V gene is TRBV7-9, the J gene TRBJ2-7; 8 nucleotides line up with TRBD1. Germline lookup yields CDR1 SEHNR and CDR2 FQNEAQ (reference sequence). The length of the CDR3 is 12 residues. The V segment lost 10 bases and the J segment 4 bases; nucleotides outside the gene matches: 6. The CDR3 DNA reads TGTGCCACTACGGACAGGGCGTACGAGCAGTACTTC. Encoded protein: CATTDRAYEQYF. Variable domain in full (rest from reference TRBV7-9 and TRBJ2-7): DTGVSQNPRHKITKRGQNVTFRCDPISEHNRLYWYRQTLGQGPEFLTYFQNEAQLEKSRLLSDRFSAERPKGSFSTLEIQRTEQGDSAMYLCATTDRAYEQYFGPGTRLTVT.

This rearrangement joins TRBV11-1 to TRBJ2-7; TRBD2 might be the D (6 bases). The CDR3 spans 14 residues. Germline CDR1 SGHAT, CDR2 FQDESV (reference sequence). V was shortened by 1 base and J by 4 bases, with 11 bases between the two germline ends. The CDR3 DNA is TGTGCCAGCAGCTTAGGGGCAGGGAGGTACGAGCAGTACTTC. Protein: CASSLGAGRYEQYF.

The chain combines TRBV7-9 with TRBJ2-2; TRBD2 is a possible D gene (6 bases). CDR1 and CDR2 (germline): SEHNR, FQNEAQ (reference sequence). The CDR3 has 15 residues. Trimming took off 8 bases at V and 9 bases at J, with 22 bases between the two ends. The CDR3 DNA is TGTGCCAGCCCGGGTGCTGGGGGGTCGGACCGGGAGCTGTTTTTT. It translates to CASPGAGGSDRELFF.

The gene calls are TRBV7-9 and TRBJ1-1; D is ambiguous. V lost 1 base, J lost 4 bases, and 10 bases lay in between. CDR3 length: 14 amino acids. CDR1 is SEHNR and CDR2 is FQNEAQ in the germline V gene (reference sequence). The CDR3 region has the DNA TGTGCCAGCAGCTTAGGGGCCGTAGGCACTGAAGCTTTCTTT. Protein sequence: CASSLGAVGTEAFF.

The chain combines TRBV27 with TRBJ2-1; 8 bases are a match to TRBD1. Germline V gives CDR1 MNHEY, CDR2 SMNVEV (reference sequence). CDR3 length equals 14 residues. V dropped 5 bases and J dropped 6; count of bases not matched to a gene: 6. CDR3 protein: CASSMRQGTNEQFF. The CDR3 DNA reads TGTGCCAGCAGTATGAGACAGGGGACCAATGAGCAGTTCTTC.

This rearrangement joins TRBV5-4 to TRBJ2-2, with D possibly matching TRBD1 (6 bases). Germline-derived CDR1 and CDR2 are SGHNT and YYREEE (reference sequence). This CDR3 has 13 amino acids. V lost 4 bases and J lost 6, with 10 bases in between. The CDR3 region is CASSTGSAGELFF. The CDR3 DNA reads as TGTGCCAGCAGCACAGGGTCTGCCGGGGAGCTGTTTTTT.

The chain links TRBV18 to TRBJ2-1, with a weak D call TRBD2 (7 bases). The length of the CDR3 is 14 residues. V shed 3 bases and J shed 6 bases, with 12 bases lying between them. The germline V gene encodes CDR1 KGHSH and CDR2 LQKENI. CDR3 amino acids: CASSPEGGGNEQFF. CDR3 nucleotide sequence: TGTGCCAGCTCACCGGAGGGAGGGGGCAATGAGCAGTTCTTC.

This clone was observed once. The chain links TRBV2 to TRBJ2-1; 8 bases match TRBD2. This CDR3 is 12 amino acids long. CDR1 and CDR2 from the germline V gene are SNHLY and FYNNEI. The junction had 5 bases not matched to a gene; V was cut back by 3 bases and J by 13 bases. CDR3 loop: CASSDRGGRQFF. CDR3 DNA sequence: TGTGCCAGCAGTGACCGGGGGGGCCGACAGTTCTTC.

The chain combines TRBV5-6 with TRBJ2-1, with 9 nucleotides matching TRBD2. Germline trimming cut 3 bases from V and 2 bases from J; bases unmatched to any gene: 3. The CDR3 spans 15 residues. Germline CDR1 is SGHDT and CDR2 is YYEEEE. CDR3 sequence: CASSSRGGAYNEQFF. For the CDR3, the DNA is TGTGCCAGCAGCTCGCGGGGGGGGGCCTACAATGAGCAGTTCTTC. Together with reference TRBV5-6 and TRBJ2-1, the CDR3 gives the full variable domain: DAGVTQSPTHLIKTRGQQVTLRCSPKSGHDTVSWYQQALGQGPQFIFQYYEEEERQRGNFPDRFSGHQFPNYSSELNVNALLLGDSALYLCASSSRGGAYNEQFFGPGTRLTVL.

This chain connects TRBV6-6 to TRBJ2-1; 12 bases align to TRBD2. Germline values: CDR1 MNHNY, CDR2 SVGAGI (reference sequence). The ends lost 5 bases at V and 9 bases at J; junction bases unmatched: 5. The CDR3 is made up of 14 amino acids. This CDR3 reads CASSLAGGIGEQFF. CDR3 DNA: TGTGCCAGCAGTCTAGCGGGGGGGATCGGTGAGCAGTTCTTC.

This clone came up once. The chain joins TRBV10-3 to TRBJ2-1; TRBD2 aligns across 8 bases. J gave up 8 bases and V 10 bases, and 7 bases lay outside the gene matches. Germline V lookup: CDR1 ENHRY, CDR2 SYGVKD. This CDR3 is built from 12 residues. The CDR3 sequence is CATSSGGYEQFF. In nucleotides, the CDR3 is TGTGCCACCAGCAGCGGGGGATATGAGCAGTTCTTC.

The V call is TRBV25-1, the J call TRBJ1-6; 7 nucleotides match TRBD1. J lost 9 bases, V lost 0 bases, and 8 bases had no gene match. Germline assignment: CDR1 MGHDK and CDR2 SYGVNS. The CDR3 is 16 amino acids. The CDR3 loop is CASSEYPTGYGSPLHF. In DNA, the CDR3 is TGTGCCAGCAGTGAATACCCGACAGGGTACGGTTCACCCCTCCACTTT.

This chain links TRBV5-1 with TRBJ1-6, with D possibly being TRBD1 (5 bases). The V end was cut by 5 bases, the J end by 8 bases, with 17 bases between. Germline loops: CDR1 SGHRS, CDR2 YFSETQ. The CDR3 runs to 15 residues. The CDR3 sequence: CASRLGGVSHSPLHF. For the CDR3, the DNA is TGCGCCAGCAGACTGGGAGGGGTGAGTCATTCACCCCTCCACTTT.

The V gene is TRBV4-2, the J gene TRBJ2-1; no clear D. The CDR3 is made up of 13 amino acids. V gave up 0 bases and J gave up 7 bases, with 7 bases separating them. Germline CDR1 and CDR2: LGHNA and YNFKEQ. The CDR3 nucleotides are TGTGCCAGCAGCCAAGACCCCGGTAATGAGCAGTTCTTC. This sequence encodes CASSQDPGNEQFF.

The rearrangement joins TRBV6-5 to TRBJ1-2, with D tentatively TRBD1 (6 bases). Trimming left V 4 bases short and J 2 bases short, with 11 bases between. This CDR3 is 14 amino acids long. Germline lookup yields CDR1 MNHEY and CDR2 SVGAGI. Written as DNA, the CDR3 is TGTGCCAGCAGTTCCCCCCAGGGGAACTATGGCTACACCTTC. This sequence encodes CASSSPQGNYGYTF.

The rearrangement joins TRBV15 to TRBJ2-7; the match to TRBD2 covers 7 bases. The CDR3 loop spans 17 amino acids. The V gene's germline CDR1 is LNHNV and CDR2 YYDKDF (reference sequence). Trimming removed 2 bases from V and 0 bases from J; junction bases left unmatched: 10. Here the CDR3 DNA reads TGTGCCACCAGCAGATCCCCGGCACTAGCGAGCTCCTACGAGCAGTACTTC. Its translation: CATSRSPALASSYEQYF. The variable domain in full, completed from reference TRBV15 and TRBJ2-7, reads DAMVIQNPRYQVTQFGKPVTLSCSQTLNHNVMYWYQQKSSQAPKLLFHYYDKDFNNEADTPDNFQSRRPNTSFCFLDIRSPGLGDTAMYLCATSRSPALASSYEQYFGPGTRLTVT.

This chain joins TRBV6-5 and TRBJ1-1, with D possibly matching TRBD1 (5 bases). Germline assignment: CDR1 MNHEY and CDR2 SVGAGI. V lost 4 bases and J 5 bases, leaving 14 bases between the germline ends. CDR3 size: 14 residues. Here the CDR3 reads CASSSPGGRTEAFF. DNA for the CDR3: TGTGCCAGCAGTTCACCGGGGGGGAGGACTGAAGCTTTCTTT.

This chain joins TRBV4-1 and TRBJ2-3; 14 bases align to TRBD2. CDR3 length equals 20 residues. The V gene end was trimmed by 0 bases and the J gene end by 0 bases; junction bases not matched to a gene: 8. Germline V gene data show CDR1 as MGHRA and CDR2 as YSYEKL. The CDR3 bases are TGCGCCAGCAGCCAAGACCCAGGGACTAGCGGGAGAAGAAGCACAGATACGCAGTATTTT. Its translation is CASSQDPGTSGRRSTDTQYF.

CDR3 sequence: CASSGTGGQQPQHF. The DNA for the CDR3 is TGTGCCAGCAGCGGGACAGGGGGCCAGCAGCCCCAGCATTTT. This chain joins TRBV2 and TRBJ1-5; 12 bases match TRBD1. CDR3 length: 14 amino acids. Germline CDR1 is SNHLY and CDR2 is FYNNEI. V shed 6 bases, J shed 7 bases, and the junction held 4 bases outside the gene matches.

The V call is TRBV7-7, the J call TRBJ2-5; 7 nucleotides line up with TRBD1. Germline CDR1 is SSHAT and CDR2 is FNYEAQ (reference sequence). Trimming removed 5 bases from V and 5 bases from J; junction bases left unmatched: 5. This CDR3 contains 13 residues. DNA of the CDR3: TGTGCCAGCAGCCGGACAGGAGACGAGACCCAGTACTTC. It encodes CASSRTGDETQYF.

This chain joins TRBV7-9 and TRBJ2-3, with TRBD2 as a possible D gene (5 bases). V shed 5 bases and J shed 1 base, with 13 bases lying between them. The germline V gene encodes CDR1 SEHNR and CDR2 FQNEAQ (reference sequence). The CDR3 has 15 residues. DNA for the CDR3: TGTGCCAGCAGCCAACTAGGAAAAGGCACAGATACGCAGTATTTT. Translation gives CASSQLGKGTDTQYF.

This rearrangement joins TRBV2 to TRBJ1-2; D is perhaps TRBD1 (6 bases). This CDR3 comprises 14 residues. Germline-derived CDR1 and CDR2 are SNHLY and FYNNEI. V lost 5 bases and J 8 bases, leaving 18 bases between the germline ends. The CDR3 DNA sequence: TGTGCCAGCAGTCCTTACAGGGAGGGTAAGGGCTACACCTTC. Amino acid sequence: CASSPYREGKGYTF.